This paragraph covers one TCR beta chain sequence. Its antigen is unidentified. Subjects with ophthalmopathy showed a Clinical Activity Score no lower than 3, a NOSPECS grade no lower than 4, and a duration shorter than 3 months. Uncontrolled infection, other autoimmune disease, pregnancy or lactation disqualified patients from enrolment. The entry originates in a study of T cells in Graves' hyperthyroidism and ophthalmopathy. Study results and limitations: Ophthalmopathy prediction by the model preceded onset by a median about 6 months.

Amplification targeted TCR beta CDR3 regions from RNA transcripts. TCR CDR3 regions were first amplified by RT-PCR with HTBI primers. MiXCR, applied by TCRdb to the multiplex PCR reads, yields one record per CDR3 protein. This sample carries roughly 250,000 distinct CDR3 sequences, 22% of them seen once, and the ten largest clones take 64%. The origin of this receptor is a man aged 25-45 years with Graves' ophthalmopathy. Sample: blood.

The CDR3 loop reads CASSPGGEANYGYTF. The CDR3 DNA is TGTGCCTCATCTCCCGGGGGTGAAGCTAACTATGGCTACACCTTC. The chain carries TRBV10-3 and TRBJ1-2; tentatively, D is TRBD1 (5 bases). The V and J ends lost 11 bases and 0 bases respectively, with 19 bases between them. Germline-derived CDR1 and CDR2 are ENHRY and SYGVKD. This CDR3 has 15 amino acids.